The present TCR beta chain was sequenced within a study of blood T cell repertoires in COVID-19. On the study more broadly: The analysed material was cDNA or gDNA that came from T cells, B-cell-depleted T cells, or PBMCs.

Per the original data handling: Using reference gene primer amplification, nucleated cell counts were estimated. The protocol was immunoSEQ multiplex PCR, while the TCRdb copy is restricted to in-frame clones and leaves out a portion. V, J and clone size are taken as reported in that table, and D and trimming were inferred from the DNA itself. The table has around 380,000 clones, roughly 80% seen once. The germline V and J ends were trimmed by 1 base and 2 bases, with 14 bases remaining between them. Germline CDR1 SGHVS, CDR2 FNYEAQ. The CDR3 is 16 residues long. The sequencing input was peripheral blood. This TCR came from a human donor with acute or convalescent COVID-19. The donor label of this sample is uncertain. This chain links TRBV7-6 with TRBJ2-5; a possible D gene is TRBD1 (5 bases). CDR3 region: CASSLGLGVGQETQYF. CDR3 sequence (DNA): TGTGCCAGCAGCTTAGGGCTAGGGGTAGGACAAGAGACCCAGTACTTC.